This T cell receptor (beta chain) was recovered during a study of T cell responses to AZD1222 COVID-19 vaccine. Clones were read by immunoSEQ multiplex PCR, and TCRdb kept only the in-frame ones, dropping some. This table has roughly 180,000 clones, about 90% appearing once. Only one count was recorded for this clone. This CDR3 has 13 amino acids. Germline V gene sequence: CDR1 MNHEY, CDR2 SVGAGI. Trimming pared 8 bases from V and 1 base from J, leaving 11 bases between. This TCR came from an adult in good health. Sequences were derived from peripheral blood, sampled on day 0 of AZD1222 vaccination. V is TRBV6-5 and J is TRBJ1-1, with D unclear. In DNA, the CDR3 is TGTGCCAGCCGAGCCTCAGGGAACACTGAAGCTTTCTTT. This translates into CASRASGNTEAFF.